The 5 T cell receptor beta chains below were found in one sample sequenced in a study of tumor and adjacent non-tumor tissue in lung cancer. TCRbeta libraries were built with three rounds of nested PCR, modified from ARM-PCR. TCRdb ran MiXCR on the multiplex PCR reads and lists one entry per CDR3 protein. The sample yields around 80,000 distinct CDR3 sequences, roughly 80% seen once. RNA was extracted from bulk tissue without any cell sorting. The normal lung tissue was taken more than 3 cm from the tumor edge. The sequenced sample consisted of distant non-tumor lung tissue. Every receptor here comes from a man in his fifties or sixties with non-small cell lung cancer.

In its sample, this clonotype was seen a few times. V usage is TRBV27 and J usage is TRBJ1-2; D is undetermined. V gave up 6 bases and J gave up 8 bases, with 13 bases separating them. Germline CDR1 and CDR2: MNHEY and SMNVEV (reference sequence). The CDR3 has 12 residues. CDR3 sequence: CASRAAGGGYTF. The DNA for the CDR3 is TGTGCCAGCAGGGCAGCAGGAGGGGGCTACACCTTC.

On this clonotype itself: Germline and junction disagree at one end, which may indicate a read error. V and J are TRBV5-4 and TRBJ2-1, with D perhaps being TRBD1 or TRBD2 (5 bases each). CDR3 size: 15 residues. From germline, CDR1 is SGHNT and CDR2 YYREEE (reference sequence). The CDR3 DNA sequence: TGTCCCAGCAGCTTGGGGGTTAGAGGCGGGAATGAGCAGTTCTTC. It yields the protein CPSSLGVRGGNEQFF.

This chain links TRBV12-3 or TRBV12-4 with TRBJ1-1; TRBD1 might be the D (5 bases). The V and J ends lost 9 bases and 3 bases respectively, with 20 bases between them. This CDR3 comprises 15 residues. This CDR3 reads CASCFPGILYTEAFF. The CDR3 nucleotides are TGTGCCAGTTGTTTCCCAGGGATACTGTACACTGAAGCTTTCTTT.

A few counts support this clonotype. This chain joins TRBV5-1 and TRBJ2-3; TRBD1 aligns across 9 bases. The germline gives CDR1 SGHRS, CDR2 YFSETQ. CDR3 length equals 15 residues. Losses at the gene ends were 4 bases for V and 2 bases for J; bases not matched to a gene: 5. The CDR3 is CASSNRDRVTDTQYF. The CDR3 DNA is TGCGCCAGCAGCAACCGGGACAGGGTCACAGATACGCAGTATTTT.

This clonotype was seen only once. One end of the junction does not line up with germline, which may come from a read error. The chain recombines TRBV20-1 with TRBJ2-5, with D tentatively TRBD2 (7 bases). CDR3 length: 14 amino acids. Germline assignment: CDR1 DFQATT and CDR2 SNEGSKA (reference sequence). CDR3 bases: TGCAGTACTAGGGATAGAGGGGGGGAAGAGACCCAGTACTTC. Amino acids: CSTRDRGGEETQYF.